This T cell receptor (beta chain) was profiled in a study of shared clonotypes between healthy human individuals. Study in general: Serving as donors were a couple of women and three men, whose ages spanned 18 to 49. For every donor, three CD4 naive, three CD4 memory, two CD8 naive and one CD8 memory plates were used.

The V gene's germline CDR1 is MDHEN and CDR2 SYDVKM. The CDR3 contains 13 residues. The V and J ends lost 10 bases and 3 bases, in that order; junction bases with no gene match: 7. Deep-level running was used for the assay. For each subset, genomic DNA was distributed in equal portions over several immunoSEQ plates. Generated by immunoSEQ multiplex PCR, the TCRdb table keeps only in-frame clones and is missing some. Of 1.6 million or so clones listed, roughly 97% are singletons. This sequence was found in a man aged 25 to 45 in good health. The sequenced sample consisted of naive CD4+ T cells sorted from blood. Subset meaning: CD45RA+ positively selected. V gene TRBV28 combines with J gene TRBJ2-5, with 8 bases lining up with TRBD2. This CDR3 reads CAITREGEETQYF. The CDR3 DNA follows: TGTGCCATCACTCGGGAGGGGGAAGAGACCCAGTACTTC.